This T cell receptor (beta chain) was obtained from a study of shared clonotypes between healthy human individuals. Study conclusions and caveats: Generation probability values for non-shared clonotypes were lower than those for clonotypes shared by all four donors.

This clone was counted between two and nine times. Its antigen is not known. Repertoires were generated with immunoSEQ multiplex PCR, while TCRdb's copy carries only in-frame clones and drops some. The sample has approximately 1.1 million clones; approximately 80% are singletons. The donor population consisted of healthy HIV-negative adults with no recent acute infections or vaccinations. The CDR3 sequence is 17 residues long. Germline V lookup: CDR1 LGHNA, CDR2 YNFKEQ. Trimming removed 5 bases at V and 7 bases at J, with 23 bases between. The sequence derives from a man between 18 and 29 years old in good health. Some clones in this sample may be carry-over from other donors' samples. The sample taken for sequencing was memory CD4+ T cells from PBMCs. Described subset: CD45RA-negative fraction. The V call is TRBV4-2, the J call TRBJ1-4; no clear D. CDR3 in DNA: TGTGCCAGCAGCATTCTCACCCTGGGCAGGACTGGTGAAAAACTGTTTTTT. This encodes CASSILTLGRTGEKLFF.